Detailed here is one T cell receptor beta chain. These data come from a study of blood T cell repertoires in COVID-19. The protocol was immunoSEQ multiplex PCR, while the TCRdb copy is restricted to in-frame clones and leaves out a portion. The sample holds about 200,000 clones, about 85% seen once. V lost 0 bases and J 4 bases, leaving 7 bases between the germline ends. This CDR3 region has 14 residues. Germline assignment: CDR1 WSHSY and CDR2 SAAADI. This TCR was sampled from a woman of 80 years or more with acute or convalescent COVID-19. The chain links TRBV10-2 to TRBJ2-1, with D unresolved. Sequencing used peripheral blood. CDR3 nucleotide sequence: TGCGCCAGCAGTGAGTCTGGCAGTTACAATGAGCAGTTCTTC. It encodes CASSESGSYNEQFF.